Listed here is a single TCR beta chain. Its antigen is undetermined. This sample stems from a study of shared clonotypes between healthy human individuals. Broader study findings: Clonotype sharing among donors was thought likely to change with sequencing depth. Sharing across four donors was highest in naive CD4 (roughly 5%) and lowest in memory CD8 (0.4%).

Naive CD8 cells lacked CD45RO and underwent positive selection for CCR7, leaving out terminally differentiated effector memory CD45RA+ cells. Sorted-subset replicate PCRs used roughly 220 ng DNA, about 30,000 T cell genomes. The table came from immunoSEQ multiplex PCR; TCRdb's copy has only in-frame clones and leaves some out. The sample shows millions of clones, roughly 94% of them seen only once. V was clipped by 5 bases and J by 0 bases, with 17 bases between them. The CDR3 is made up of 17 amino acids. Germline V lookup: CDR1 SEHNR, CDR2 FQNEAQ (reference sequence). The clonotype comes from a man younger than 35 in good health. J is TRBJ1-3 and V is TRBV7-9; D is undetermined. Sequencing was done on a sample of naive CD8+ T cells sorted from blood. CDR3 nucleotide sequence: TGTGCCAGCAGCCCAGCGAGCTGGCGCACCTCTGGAAACACCATATATTTT. Translating it yields CASSPASWRTSGNTIYF.